One and the same sample provided the 11 T cell receptor beta chains below, sequenced in a study of human T cells and chemical hapten exposure. TCRdb called the RACE reads again in MiXCR, with one record for every CDR3 protein. The sample gives around 56,000 distinct CDR3 sequences, over 9% of which show up once; around 9.5% is in the top ten. Regarding time point: pre-sensitization, week 0. The sample's treatment: therapeutic diphenylcyclopropenone sensitization with weekly scalp DPC. This specimen consisted of whole blood, obtained in connection with sensitization to the hapten diphenylcyclopropenone (DPC). Receptor source: a man aged 35 to 55 with alopecia areata. Some clones in this sample may be carry-over from other donors' samples.

This clonotype was counted at least ten times. The chain has TRBV18 and TRBJ1-4; no clear D. The V and J ends lost 6 bases and 3 bases respectively, with 8 bases between them. From germline, CDR1 is KGHSH and CDR2 LQKENI. The CDR3 is 13 residues long. The DNA for the CDR3 is TGTGCCAGCTCCCTAGACGCTAATGAAAAACTGTTTTTT. The encoded protein is CASSLDANEKLFF.

This clonotype was recorded a few times. The rearrangement links TRBV28 to TRBJ2-7, with D perhaps TRBD1 (5 bases). The CDR3 is 14 amino acids. Trimming removed 6 bases at V and 5 bases at J, with 17 bases between. The germline V gene encodes CDR1 MDHEN and CDR2 SYDVKM. The CDR3 DNA reads TGTGCCAGCAGGTCCCAGGGCGTTAAGGACGAGCAGTACTTC. It specifies CASRSQGVKDEQYF.

There are many counts of this clonotype. J is TRBJ2-1 and V is TRBV7-2; tentatively, D is TRBD2 (6 bases). V shed 4 bases and J shed 0 bases, with 16 bases lying between them. The CDR3 spans 17 residues. The germline CDR1 and CDR2 sequences are SGHTA and FQGNSA. The CDR3 loop is CASSSPGSGPSYNEQFF. The DNA of the CDR3 is TGTGCCAGCAGCTCCCCGGGTAGCGGTCCCTCCTACAATGAGCAGTTCTTC.

This clonotype has at least ten counts. The V and J genes are TRBV29-1 and TRBJ2-2; possibly TRBD1 for D (6 bases). CDR1 is SQVTM and CDR2 is ANQGSEA in the germline V gene. V was pared by 3 bases and J by 4 bases, with 9 bases between. There are 13 residues in the CDR3. The CDR3 region has the DNA TGCAGCGTTGAGCCCAGGGGCACCGGGGAGCTGTTTTTT. Its translation: CSVEPRGTGELFF.

J is TRBJ2-2 and V is TRBV28; D possibly uses TRBD1 or TRBD2 (6 bases each). V was clipped by 6 bases and J by 2 bases, with 19 bases between them. From germline, CDR1 is MDHEN and CDR2 SYDVKM. The CDR3 covers 17 residues. The CDR3 spells CASRGSGASLNTGELFF. The DNA of the CDR3 is TGTGCCAGCAGGGGGTCGGGGGCTTCCCTTAACACCGGGGAGCTGTTTTTT.

This clonotype was recorded a few times. This chain uses TRBV10-3 with TRBJ2-5, with D unclear. Germline CDR1 reads ENHRY; CDR2 reads SYGVKD. The length of the CDR3 is 12 residues. Trimming took 0 bases from V and 3 from J, leaving 2 bases between them. The CDR3 here is CAISESKETQYF. Here the CDR3 DNA reads TGTGCCATCAGTGAGTCTAAAGAGACCCAGTACTTC.

Ten or more counts support this clonotype. The gene calls are TRBV11-2 and TRBJ2-7; possibly TRBD1 for D (6 bases). Per germline, CDR1 SGHAT and CDR2 FQNNGV. Trimming shortened V by 1 base and J by 1 base, and 17 bases separated the two germline ends. This CDR3 has 17 amino acids. DNA for the CDR3: TGTGCCAGCAGCTTAGTCCTGGCCCGGCAGGGGTCCTACGAGCAGTACTTC. This translates into CASSLVLARQGSYEQYF.

This clonotype was seen repeatedly, ten times or more. At one boundary the junction diverges from the germline segment, which might be a read error. The J gene is TRBJ2-1, the V gene TRBV11-2; a weak D match, TRBD2 (5 bases). This CDR3 is 15 amino acids long. CDR1 and CDR2 from the germline V gene are SGHAT and FQNNGV. CDR3 nucleotides: TGTGCCAGCAGTTTAGGGAGCGGCCCCTACAATGAGCAGTTCTTC. It is translated as CASSLGSGPYNEQFF.

This clonotype came up a few times. The CDR3 DNA is TGTGCCAGCAGTAAAGGACAGGGTAACACTGAAGCTTTCTTT. Amino acids: CASSKGQGNTEAFF. The rearrangement links TRBV2 to TRBJ1-1; 8 bases are shared with TRBD1. V trimming: 5 bases; J trimming: 2 bases; junction bases outside the gene matches: 4. This CDR3 contains 14 residues. Germline CDR1 and CDR2: SNHLY and FYNNEI. The full variable domain, rest sourced from reference TRBV2 and TRBJ1-1, is EPEVTQTPSHQVTQMGQEVILRCVPISNHLYFYWYRQILGQKVEFLVSFYNNEISEKSEIFDDQFSVERPDGSNFTLKIRSTKLEDSAMYFCASSKGQGNTEAFFGQGTRLTVV.

V usage is TRBV5-6 and J usage is TRBJ2-1, with 7 bases that match TRBD1. Germline lookup yields CDR1 SGHDT and CDR2 YYEEEE. Unmatched junction bases numbered 12, after V lost 2 bases and J lost 7 bases. The CDR3 runs to 16 residues. CDR3 in amino acids: CASSLEQGRVVNEQFF. The CDR3 nucleotides read TGTGCCAGCAGCTTAGAACAGGGGAGAGTTGTGAATGAGCAGTTCTTC.

In this sample, this clonotype turned up a few times. V is TRBV7-3 and J is TRBJ2-2; TRBD2 aligns across 9 bases. V dropped 5 bases and J dropped 2; count of bases not matched to a gene: 6. The CDR3 runs 16 residues. CDR1 and CDR2 from the germline V gene are SGHTA and FQGTGA. The CDR3 bases are TGTGCCAGCAGCGCGAGACTAGCGGCTAACACCGGGGAGCTGTTTTTT. This sequence encodes CASSARLAANTGELFF.